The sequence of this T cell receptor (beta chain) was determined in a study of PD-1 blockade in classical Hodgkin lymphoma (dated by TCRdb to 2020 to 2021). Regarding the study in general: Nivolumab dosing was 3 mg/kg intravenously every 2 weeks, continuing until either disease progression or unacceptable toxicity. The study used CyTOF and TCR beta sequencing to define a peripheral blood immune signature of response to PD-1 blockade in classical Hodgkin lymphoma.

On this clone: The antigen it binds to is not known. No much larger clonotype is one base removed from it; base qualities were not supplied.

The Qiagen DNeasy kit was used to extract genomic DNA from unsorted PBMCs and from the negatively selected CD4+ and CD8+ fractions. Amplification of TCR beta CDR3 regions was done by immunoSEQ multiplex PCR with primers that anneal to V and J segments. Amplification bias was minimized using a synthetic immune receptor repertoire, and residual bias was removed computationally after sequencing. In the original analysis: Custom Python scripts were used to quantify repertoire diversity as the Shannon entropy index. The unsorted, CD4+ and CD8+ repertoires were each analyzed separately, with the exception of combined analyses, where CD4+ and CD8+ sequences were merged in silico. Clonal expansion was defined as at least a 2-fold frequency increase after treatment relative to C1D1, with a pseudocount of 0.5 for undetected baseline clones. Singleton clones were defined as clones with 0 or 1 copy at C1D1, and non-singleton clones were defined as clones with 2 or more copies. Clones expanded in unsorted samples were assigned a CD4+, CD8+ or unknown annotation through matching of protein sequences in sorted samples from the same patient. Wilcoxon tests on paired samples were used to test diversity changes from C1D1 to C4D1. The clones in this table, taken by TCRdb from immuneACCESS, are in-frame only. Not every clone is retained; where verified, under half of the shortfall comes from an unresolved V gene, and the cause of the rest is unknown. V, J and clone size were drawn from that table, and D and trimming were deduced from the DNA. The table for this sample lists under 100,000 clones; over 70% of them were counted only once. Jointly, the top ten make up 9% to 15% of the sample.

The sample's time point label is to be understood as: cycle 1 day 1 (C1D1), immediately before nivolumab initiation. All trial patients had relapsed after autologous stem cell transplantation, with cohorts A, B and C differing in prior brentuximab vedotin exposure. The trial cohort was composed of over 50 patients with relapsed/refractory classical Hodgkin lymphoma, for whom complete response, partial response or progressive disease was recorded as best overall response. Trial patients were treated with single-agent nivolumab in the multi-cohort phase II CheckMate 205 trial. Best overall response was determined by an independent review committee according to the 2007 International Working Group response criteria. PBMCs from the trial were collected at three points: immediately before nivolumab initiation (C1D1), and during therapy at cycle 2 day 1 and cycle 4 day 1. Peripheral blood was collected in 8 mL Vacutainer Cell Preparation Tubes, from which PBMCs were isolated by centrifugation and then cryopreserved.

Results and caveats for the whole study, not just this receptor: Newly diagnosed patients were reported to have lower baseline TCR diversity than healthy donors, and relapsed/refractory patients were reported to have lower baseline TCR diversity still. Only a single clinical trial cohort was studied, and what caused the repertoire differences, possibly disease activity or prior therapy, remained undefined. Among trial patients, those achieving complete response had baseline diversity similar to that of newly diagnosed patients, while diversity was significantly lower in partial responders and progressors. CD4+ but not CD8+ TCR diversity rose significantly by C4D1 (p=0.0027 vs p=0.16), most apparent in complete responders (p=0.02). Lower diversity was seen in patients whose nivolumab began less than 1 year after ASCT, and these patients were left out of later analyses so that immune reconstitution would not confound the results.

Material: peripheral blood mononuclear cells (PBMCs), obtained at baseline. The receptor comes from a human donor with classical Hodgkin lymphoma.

The DNA sequence follows: TGTGCCAGCAGCGGACGGACAGGCTACTCCTACGAGCAGTACTTC. The encoded protein is CASSGRTGYSYEQYF. The V gene is TRBV7-9 and the J gene is TRBJ2-7, and 7 junction bases match TRBD1. The junction shows trimming of 5 bases on V and 0 bases on J, and the gene matches do not reach 7 bases of it. Measured from the cysteine to the phenylalanine, the CDR3 is 15 residues long. The only DNA kept is the CDR3, 45 bases in frame from the first base. CDR1 and CDR2, looked up from the germline V gene (reference sequence), are SEHNR and FQNEAQ.